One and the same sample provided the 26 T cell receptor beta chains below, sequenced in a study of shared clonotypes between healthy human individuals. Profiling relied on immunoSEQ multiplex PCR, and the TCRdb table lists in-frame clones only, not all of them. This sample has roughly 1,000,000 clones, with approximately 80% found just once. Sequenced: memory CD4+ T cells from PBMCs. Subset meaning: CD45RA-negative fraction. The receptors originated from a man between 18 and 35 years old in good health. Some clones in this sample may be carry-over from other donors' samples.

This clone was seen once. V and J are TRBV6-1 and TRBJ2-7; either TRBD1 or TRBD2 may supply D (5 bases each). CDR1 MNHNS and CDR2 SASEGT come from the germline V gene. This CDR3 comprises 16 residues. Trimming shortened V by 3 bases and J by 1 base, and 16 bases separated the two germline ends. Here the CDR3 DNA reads TGTGCCAGCAGTGAGGCCTTCCCTGGGGGTTCCTACGAGCAGTACTTC. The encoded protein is CASSEAFPGGSYEQYF.

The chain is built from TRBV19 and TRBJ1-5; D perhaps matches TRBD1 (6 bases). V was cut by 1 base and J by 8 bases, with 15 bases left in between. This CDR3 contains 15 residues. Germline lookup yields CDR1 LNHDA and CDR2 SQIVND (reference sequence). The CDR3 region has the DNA TGTGCCAGTAGTATAGGGATGGGGGGGGCTGAGCCCCAGCATTTT. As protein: CASSIGMGGAEPQHF.

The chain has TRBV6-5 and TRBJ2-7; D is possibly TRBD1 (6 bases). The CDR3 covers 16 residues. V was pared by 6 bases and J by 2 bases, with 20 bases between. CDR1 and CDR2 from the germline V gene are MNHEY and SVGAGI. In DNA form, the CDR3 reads TGTGCCAGCAGGTACCGAGGGACAACAGGGACCTACGAGCAGTACTTC. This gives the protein CASRYRGTTGTYEQYF.

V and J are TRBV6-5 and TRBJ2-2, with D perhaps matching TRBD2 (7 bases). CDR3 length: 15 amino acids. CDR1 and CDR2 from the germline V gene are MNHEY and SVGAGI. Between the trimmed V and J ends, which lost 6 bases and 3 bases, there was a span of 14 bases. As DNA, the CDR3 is TGTGCCAGCAGCCCACGCGGGGGCGACACCGGGGAGCTGTTTTTT. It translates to CASSPRGGDTGELFF.

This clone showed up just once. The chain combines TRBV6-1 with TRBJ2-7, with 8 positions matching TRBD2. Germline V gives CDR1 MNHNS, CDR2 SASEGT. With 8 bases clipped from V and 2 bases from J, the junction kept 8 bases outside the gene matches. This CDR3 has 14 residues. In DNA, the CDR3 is TGTGCCAGCGGAGCGGGAGTGAACCCCTACGAGCAGTACTTC. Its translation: CASGAGVNPYEQYF.

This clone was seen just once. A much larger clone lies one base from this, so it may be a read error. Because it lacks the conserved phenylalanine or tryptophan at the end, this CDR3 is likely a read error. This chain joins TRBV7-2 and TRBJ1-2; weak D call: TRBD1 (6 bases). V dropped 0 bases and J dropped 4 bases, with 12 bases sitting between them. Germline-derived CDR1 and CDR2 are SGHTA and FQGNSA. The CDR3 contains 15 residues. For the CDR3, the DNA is TGTGCCAGCAGCTTAGCGGCGACAGGACTCTATGGCTACACCCTC. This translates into CASSLAATGLYGYTL.

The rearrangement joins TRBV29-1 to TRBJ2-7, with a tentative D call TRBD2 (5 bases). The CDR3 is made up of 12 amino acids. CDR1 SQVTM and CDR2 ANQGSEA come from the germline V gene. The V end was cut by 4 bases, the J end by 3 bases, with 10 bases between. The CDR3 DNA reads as TGCAGCGTTGTGGCGGGCCACTACGAGCAGTACTTC. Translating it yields CSVVAGHYEQYF.

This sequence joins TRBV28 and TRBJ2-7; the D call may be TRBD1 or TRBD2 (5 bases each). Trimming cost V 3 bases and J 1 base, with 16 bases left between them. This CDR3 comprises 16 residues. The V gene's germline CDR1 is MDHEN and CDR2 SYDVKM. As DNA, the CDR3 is TGTGCCAGCAGTTTCGGTTTTAGGGGACCTTCCTACGAGCAGTACTTC. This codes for CASSFGFRGPSYEQYF.

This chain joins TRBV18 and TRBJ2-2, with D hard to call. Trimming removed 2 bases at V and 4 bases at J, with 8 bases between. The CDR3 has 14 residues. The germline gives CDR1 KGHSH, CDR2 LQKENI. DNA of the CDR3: TGTGCCAGCTCACCAAGGCTCATCACCGGGGAGCTGTTTTTT. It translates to CASSPRLITGELFF.

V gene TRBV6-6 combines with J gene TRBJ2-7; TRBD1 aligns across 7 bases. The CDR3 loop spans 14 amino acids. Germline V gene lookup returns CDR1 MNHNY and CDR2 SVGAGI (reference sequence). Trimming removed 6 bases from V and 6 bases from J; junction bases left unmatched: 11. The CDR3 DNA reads TGTGCCAGCAGCCCCCTTTTGGGGACAGTCGAGCAGTACTTC. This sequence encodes CASSPLLGTVEQYF.

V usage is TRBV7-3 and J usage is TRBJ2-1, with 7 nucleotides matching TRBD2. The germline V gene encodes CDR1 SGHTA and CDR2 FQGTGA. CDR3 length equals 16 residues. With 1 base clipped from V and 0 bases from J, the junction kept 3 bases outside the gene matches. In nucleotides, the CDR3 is TGTGCCAGCAGCTTAAACGGGAGGAGCTCCTACAATGAGCAGTTCTTC. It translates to CASSLNGRSSYNEQFF. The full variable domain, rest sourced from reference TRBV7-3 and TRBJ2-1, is GAGVSQTPSNKVTEKGKYVELRCDPISGHTALYWYRQSLGQGPEFLIYFQGTGAADDSGLPNDRFFAVRPEGSVSTLKIQRTERGDSAVYLCASSLNGRSSYNEQFFGPGTRLTVL.

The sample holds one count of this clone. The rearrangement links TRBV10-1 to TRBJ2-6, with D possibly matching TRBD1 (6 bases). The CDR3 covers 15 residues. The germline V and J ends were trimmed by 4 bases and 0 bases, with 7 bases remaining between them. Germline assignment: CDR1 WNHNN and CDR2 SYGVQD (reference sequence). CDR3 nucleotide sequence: TGCGCCAGCAGTGTAGGGGGCTCTGGGGCCAACGTCCTGACTTTC. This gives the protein CASSVGGSGANVLTF.

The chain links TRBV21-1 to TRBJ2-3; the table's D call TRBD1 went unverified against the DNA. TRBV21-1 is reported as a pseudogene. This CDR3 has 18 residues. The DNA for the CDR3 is TGTGCCAGCAGCGCCCGTCGTAAATGGACAGCACAGGGGGATACGCAGTATTTT. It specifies CASSARRKWTAQGDTQYF.

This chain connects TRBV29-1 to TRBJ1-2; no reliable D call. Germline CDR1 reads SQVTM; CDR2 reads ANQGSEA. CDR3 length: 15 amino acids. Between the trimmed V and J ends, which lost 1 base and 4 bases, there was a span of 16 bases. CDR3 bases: TGCAGCGTTGAAGGAGGGATAAAGGGATTCTATGGCTACACCTTC. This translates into CSVEGGIKGFYGYTF.

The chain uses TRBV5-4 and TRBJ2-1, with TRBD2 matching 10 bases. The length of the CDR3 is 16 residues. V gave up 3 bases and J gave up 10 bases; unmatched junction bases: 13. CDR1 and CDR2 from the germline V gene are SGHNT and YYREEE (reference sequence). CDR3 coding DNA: TGTGCCAGCAGCTCGGGTTTAGCGGGAGGTCAGGTAGAGCAGTTCTTC. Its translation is CASSSGLAGGQVEQFF.

CDR3 amino acids: CASSLRIMGQGTTQPQHF. The CDR3 coding sequence is TGTGCCAGCAGTTTAAGAATTATGGGACAGGGTACAACTCAGCCCCAGCATTTT. The chain has TRBV27 and TRBJ1-5; 9 nucleotides line up with TRBD1. After removal of 2 bases from V and 6 bases from J, the junction contained 14 bases not matched to a gene. Germline values: CDR1 MNHEY, CDR2 SMNVEV (reference sequence). This CDR3 spans 18 amino acids.

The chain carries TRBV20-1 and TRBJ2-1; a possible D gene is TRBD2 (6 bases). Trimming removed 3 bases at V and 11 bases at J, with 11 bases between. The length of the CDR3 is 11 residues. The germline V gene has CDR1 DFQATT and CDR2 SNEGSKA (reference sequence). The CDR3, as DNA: TGCAGTGCTAGGGGGGGACGTCAGCAGTTCTTC. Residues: CSARGGRQQFF.

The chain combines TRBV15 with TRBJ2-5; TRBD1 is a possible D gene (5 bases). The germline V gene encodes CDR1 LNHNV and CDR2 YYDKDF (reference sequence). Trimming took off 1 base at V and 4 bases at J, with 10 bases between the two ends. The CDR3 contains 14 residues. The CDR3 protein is CATSRVGRAETQYF. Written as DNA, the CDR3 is TGTGCCACCAGCAGAGTGGGCAGGGCAGAGACCCAGTACTTC.

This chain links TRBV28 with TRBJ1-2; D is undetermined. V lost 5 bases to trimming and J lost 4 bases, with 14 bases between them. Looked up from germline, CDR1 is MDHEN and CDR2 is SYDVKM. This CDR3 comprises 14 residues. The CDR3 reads CASSPPGPSYGYTF. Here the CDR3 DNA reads TGTGCCAGCAGTCCTCCGGGCCCCAGCTATGGCTACACCTTC.

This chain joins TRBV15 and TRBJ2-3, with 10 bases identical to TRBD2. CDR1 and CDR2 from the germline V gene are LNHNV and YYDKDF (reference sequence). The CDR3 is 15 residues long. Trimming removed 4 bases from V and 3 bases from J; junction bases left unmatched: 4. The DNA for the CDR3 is TGTGCCACCAGCACCAGGACTAGCGGAACAGATACGCAGTATTTT. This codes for CATSTRTSGTDTQYF.

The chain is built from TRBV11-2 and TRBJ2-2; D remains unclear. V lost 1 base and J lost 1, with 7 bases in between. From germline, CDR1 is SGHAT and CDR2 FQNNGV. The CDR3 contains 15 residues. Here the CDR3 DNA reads TGTGCCAGCAGCTTAGTACAGCAGAACACCGGGGAGCTGTTTTTT. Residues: CASSLVQQNTGELFF.

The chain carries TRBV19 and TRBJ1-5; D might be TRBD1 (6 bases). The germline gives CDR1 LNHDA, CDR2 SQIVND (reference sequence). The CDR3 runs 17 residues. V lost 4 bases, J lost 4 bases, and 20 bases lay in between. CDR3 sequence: CASSTRGGGLLNQPQHF. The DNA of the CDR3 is TGTGCCAGTAGTACCCGGGGGGGCGGGCTGCTAAATCAGCCCCAGCATTTT.

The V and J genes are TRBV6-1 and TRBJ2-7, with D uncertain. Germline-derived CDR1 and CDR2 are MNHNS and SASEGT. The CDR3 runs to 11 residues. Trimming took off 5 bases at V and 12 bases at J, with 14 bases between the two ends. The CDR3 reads CASSPGVRWYF. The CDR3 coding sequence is TGTGCCAGCAGTCCCGGAGTTAGGTGGTACTTC.

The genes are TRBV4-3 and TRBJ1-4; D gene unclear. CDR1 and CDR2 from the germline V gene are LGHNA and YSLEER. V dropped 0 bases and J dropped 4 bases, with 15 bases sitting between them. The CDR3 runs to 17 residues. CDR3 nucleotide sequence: TGCGCCAGCAGCCAAGATTGGTTCGGGCCTTATAATGAAAAACTGTTTTTT. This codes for CASSQDWFGPYNEKLFF.

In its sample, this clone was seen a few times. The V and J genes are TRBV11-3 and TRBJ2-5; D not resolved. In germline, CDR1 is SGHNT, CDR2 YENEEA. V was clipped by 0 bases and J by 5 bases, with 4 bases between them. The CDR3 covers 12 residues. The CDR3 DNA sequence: TGTGCCAGCAGCTTAGATCGGGAGACCCAGTACTTC. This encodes CASSLDRETQYF. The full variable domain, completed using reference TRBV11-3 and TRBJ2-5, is EAGVVQSPRYKIIEKKQPVAFWCNPISGHNTLYWYLQNLGQGPELLIRYENEEAVDDSQLPKDRFSAERLKGVDSTLKIQPAELGDSAVYLCASSLDRETQYFGPGTRLLVL.

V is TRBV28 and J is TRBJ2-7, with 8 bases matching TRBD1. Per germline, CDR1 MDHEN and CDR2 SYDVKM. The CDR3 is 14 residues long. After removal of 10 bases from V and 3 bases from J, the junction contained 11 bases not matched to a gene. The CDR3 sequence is CAKRDRRPFYEQYF. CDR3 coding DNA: TGTGCCAAAAGGGACAGGAGACCCTTCTACGAGCAGTACTTC.